Presented here are 20 T cell receptor beta chains from one specimen sequenced in a study of blood T cell repertoires in COVID-19. Some clones are missing from TCRdb's copy, which holds only in-frame ones; the method was immunoSEQ multiplex PCR. The sample comprises roughly 250,000 clones, roughly four fifths of which are singletons, and about 7.4% rests with the top ten. The sequenced sample consisted of peripheral blood. The source of these receptors is a woman aged 50 to 60 with acute or convalescent COVID-19.

The rearrangement links TRBV4-2 to TRBJ2-1; a weak D match, TRBD2 (7 bases). CDR1 is LGHNA and CDR2 is YNFKEQ in the germline V gene. The V end was cut by 1 base, the J end by 4 bases, with 17 bases between. The CDR3 runs 17 residues. As DNA, the CDR3 is TGTGCCAGCAGCCAAGCTGTTACGGGGGGCTCGTACAATGAGCAGTTCTTC. This codes for CASSQAVTGGSYNEQFF.

This sequence joins TRBV7-2 and TRBJ1-3, with D possibly TRBD1 on 6 matching bases. Germline V lookup: CDR1 SGHTA, CDR2 FQGNSA. The CDR3 length is 14 residues. V lost 6 bases and J 3 bases, leaving 12 bases between the germline ends. CDR3 protein: CASRPDRSGNTIYF. The CDR3 coding sequence is TGTGCCAGCAGACCAGACAGGAGTGGAAACACCATATATTTT.

J is TRBJ2-7 and V is TRBV5-1; 7 bases line up with TRBD1. Unmatched junction bases numbered 11, after V lost 4 bases and J lost 4 bases. Germline CDR1 reads SGHRS; CDR2 reads YFSETQ. The CDR3 length is 15 residues. Here the CDR3 reads CASSPPYRGGYEQYF. For the CDR3, the DNA is TGCGCCAGCAGCCCACCTTACAGGGGCGGTTACGAGCAGTACTTC.

The rearrangement links TRBV30 to TRBJ2-5, with a tentative D call TRBD2 (6 bases). Per the germline V gene, CDR1 is GTSNPN and CDR2 is SVGIG (reference sequence). This CDR3 contains 16 residues. V was cut by 8 bases and J by 4 bases, with 26 bases left in between. The CDR3 DNA is TGTGCCGGGACGATGGGAGGCCAAGGGAGTGGAGAGACCCAGTACTTC. It codes for CAGTMGGQGSGETQYF.

The chain links TRBV30 to TRBJ2-5; TRBD2 matches at 7 bases. The CDR3 extends over 13 amino acids. The germline V gene encodes CDR1 GTSNPN and CDR2 SVGIG (reference sequence). V trimming: 3 bases; J trimming: 5 bases; junction bases outside the gene matches: 6. The CDR3 DNA sequence: TGTGCCTGGAGCGAAAGCGGGGTGGAGACCCAGTACTTC. Translating gives CAWSESGVETQYF. The whole variable domain, filled in from reference TRBV30 and TRBJ2-5, reads SQTIHQWPATLVQPVGSPLSLECTVEGTSNPNLYWYRQAAGRGLQLLFYSVGIGQISSEVPQNLSASRPQDRQFILSSKKLLLSDSGFYLCAWSESGVETQYFGPGTRLLVL.

In its sample, this clone was seen a few times. The chain couples TRBV28 to TRBJ1-1, with TRBD1 as a possible D gene (5 bases). V gave up 3 bases and J gave up 10 bases, with 18 bases separating them. Germline CDR1 reads MDHEN; CDR2 reads SYDVKM. This CDR3 is built from 14 residues. The DNA of the CDR3 is TGTGCCAGCAGTTTGGGGGGAGAACTGAAGGGAGCTTTCTTT. This translates into CASSLGGELKGAFF.

This clone is a singleton in its sample. Germline and junction disagree at one end, which may indicate a read error. This chain joins TRBV6-5 and TRBJ1-1; 7 bases fit TRBD1. The CDR3 length is 11 residues. Germline V gives CDR1 MNHEY, CDR2 SVGAGI. The CDR3 DNA sequence: TGTGCCAGCAGTCCGCCGGGACAGCCGGTCTTT. This codes for CASSPPGQPVF.

This clone was seen a single time. The chain joins TRBV19 to TRBJ1-1; the match to TRBD1 covers 11 bases. CDR1 and CDR2 from the germline V gene are LNHDA and SQIVND (reference sequence). Trimming took 4 bases from V and 1 from J; bases not matched to a gene: 2. CDR3 length: 15 amino acids. Here the CDR3 reads CASSTGQGANTEAFF. CDR3 coding DNA: TGTGCCAGTAGTACCGGACAGGGGGCGAACACTGAAGCTTTCTTT.

V is TRBV19 and J is TRBJ1-3, with D unclear. Germline V CDR1 and CDR2: LNHDA, SQIVND (reference sequence). Trimming stripped 7 bases from V and 4 bases from J, with 5 bases between. This CDR3 is built from 11 residues. The CDR3 loop is CASTSGNTIYF. CDR3 DNA: TGTGCCAGTACCTCGGGAAACACCATATATTTT.

The genes are TRBV5-6 and TRBJ2-7, with TRBD1 matching over 8 bases. The germline gives CDR1 SGHDT, CDR2 YYEEEE. The ends lost 0 bases at V and 6 bases at J; junction bases unmatched: 5. The length of the CDR3 is 14 residues. The CDR3 protein is CASSLGDRSAEQYF. The CDR3 bases are TGTGCCAGCAGCTTGGGGGACAGGTCCGCCGAGCAGTACTTC.

The chain is built from TRBV5-6 and TRBJ2-4; a weak D match, TRBD2 (5 bases). In germline, CDR1 is SGHDT, CDR2 YYEEEE. This CDR3 is 13 amino acids long. The V end was cut by 4 bases, the J end by 4 bases, with 9 bases between. CDR3 DNA sequence: TGTGCCAGCAGCCAGGAGGTGAAAAACATTCAGTACTTC. As protein: CASSQEVKNIQYF.

Turning to this clone: At one end, the junction sequence differs from germline, possibly due to a read error. This rearrangement joins TRBV19 to TRBJ1-1; 9 bases line up with TRBD1. The CDR3 runs 15 residues. Germline CDR1 LNHDA, CDR2 SQIVND (reference sequence). CDR3 coding DNA: TGTGCCAGTAGTATAGCCGGGACAGGGAACTCTGAAGCTTTCTTT. Its translation is CASSIAGTGNSEAFF.

The CDR3 spells CATSDLAGGLGEQFF. The DNA of the CDR3 is TGTGCCACCAGTGATCTAGCGGGGGGGCTAGGTGAGCAGTTCTTC. V usage is TRBV24-1 and J usage is TRBJ2-1; TRBD2 matches at 12 bases. The CDR3 loop spans 15 amino acids. The V segment lost 3 bases and the J segment 9 bases; nucleotides outside the gene matches: 5. Germline lookup yields CDR1 KGHDR and CDR2 SFDVKD.

This clone came up once. This CDR3 reads CASRRQGVSEAFF. CDR3 DNA sequence: TGTGCCAGCAGACGACAGGGGGTTAGTGAAGCTTTCTTT. This sequence joins TRBV28 and TRBJ1-1, with 9 bases fitting TRBD1. The CDR3 runs to 13 residues. Germline V lookup: CDR1 MDHEN, CDR2 SYDVKM. V lost 6 bases and J lost 7; bases outside the gene matches: 6.

The gene calls are TRBV21-1 and TRBJ2-3; the table's D call of TRBD2 was not tested on the DNA. TRBV21-1 is deemed a pseudogene. This CDR3 region has 18 residues. In DNA form, the CDR3 reads TGTGCCAGCAGCAACTTAGAAAGCGGGAGGGCCTGGCTGGATACGCAGTATTTT. This translates into CASSNLESGRAWLDTQYF.

This chain connects TRBV30 to TRBJ2-5, with D perhaps matching TRBD2 (5 bases). Germline CDR1 reads GTSNPN; CDR2 reads SVGIG (reference sequence). CDR3 length: 14 residues. The V and J ends lost 0 bases and 5 bases respectively, with 13 bases between them. The CDR3 region is CAWSVPLVAETQYF. The CDR3 nucleotides are TGTGCCTGGAGTGTACCGCTGGTAGCGGAGACCCAGTACTTC.

This sequence joins TRBV6-2 or TRBV6-3 and TRBJ2-7; tentatively, D is TRBD1 (6 bases). From germline, CDR1 is MNHEY and CDR2 SVGEGT. Trimming removed 1 base from V and 0 bases from J, with 7 bases in between. The CDR3 extends over 14 amino acids. CDR3 DNA sequence: TGTGCCAGCAGTTACTGGGACAACTCCTACGAGCAGTACTTC. As protein: CASSYWDNSYEQYF.

V is TRBV5-1 and J is TRBJ1-2; TRBD1 aligns across 8 bases. Germline CDR1 and CDR2: SGHRS and YFSETQ. With 4 bases clipped from V and 7 bases from J, the junction kept 3 bases outside the gene matches. The CDR3 extends over 12 amino acids. CDR3 DNA: TGCGCCAGCAGCGCGGACAGGGTTGGCTACACCTTC. Protein sequence: CASSADRVGYTF.

This clone has just a few counts. The rearrangement uses TRBV3-1 (or the pseudogene TRBV3-2) and TRBJ2-7, with a possible D match to TRBD2 (5 bases). This CDR3 is 13 amino acids long. Per the germline V gene, CDR1 is LGHDT and CDR2 is YNNKEL (reference sequence). V was clipped by 1 base and J by 9 bases, with 13 bases between them. CDR3 sequence (DNA): TGTGCCAGCAGCCAAGGGGCTCTCGGGGTGCAGTACTTC. Encoded protein: CASSQGALGVQYF.

This clone has more than one count but fewer than ten. V gene TRBV5-1 combines with J gene TRBJ1-2; a possible D gene is TRBD1 (5 bases). This CDR3 region has 15 residues. Looked up from germline, CDR1 is SGHRS and CDR2 is YFSETQ. V lost 3 bases and J 8 bases, leaving 20 bases between the germline ends. The CDR3 here is CASSSQGGEVGGYTF. In DNA, the CDR3 is TGCGCCAGCAGCTCCCAGGGCGGTGAGGTAGGAGGCTACACCTTC.